Each of the 10 T cell receptor beta chains below was sequenced from the same sample in a study of cytomegalovirus exposure and HLA in healthy donors. PCR used 60 Vbeta primers and 13 Jbeta primers. Method: immunoSEQ multiplex PCR; TCRdb's copy keeps in-frame clones and lacks some. Altogether about 150,000 clones are present, roughly 80% being singletons, with the ten largest covering less than 3.5%. The sample was PBMCs. The receptors were sampled from a woman in her twenties or thirties in good health and CMV-seronegative.

This clone was seen once. The chain joins TRBV27 to TRBJ2-7; 7 positions match TRBD1. CDR1 is MNHEY and CDR2 is SMNVEV in the germline V gene (reference sequence). V lost 3 bases and J lost 3; bases outside the gene matches: 5. The CDR3 extends over 14 amino acids. Here the CDR3 reads CASSLGDRLYEQYF. The CDR3 nucleotides are TGTGCCAGCAGTTTGGGGGACAGACTCTACGAGCAGTACTTC.

The J gene is TRBJ2-3, the V gene TRBV19; no firm D call. The CDR3 contains 14 residues. V lost 9 bases and J 1 base, leaving 14 bases between the germline ends. From germline, CDR1 is LNHDA and CDR2 SQIVND (reference sequence). In nucleotides, the CDR3 is TGTGCCAGCAGCCTCCCAGGTCGCACAGATACGCAGTATTTT. Translating it yields CASSLPGRTDTQYF.

This clone is a singleton in its sample. The chain uses TRBV7-6 and TRBJ2-1, with TRBD1 matching 10 bases. Germline V CDR1 and CDR2: SGHVS, FNYEAQ. V lost 5 bases, J lost 4 bases, and 8 bases stayed unmatched. The CDR3 consists of 16 residues. This CDR3 is CASSPYGTGVYNEQFF. As DNA, the CDR3 is TGTGCCAGCAGCCCATACGGGACAGGGGTATACAATGAGCAGTTCTTC.

This clone has more than one count but fewer than ten. The chain combines TRBV9 with TRBJ1-1; possibly TRBD1 for D (6 bases). This CDR3 spans 15 amino acids. From germline, CDR1 is SGDLS and CDR2 YYNGEE. Trimming took off 3 bases at V and 4 bases at J, with 16 bases between the two ends. CDR3 sequence: CASSGNRAGGTEAFF. The DNA for the CDR3 is TGTGCCAGCAGCGGAAACAGGGCGGGTGGCACTGAAGCTTTCTTT.

The V and J genes are TRBV28 and TRBJ2-7; TRBD1 matches 9 bases. Germline V gene data show CDR1 as MDHEN and CDR2 as SYDVKM. The V segment lost 6 bases and the J segment 0 bases; nucleotides outside the gene matches: 6. The CDR3 covers 15 residues. CDR3: CASRETGGRSYEQYF. CDR3 nucleotides: TGTGCCAGCAGAGAAACAGGGGGCCGCTCCTACGAGCAGTACTTC.

The chain links TRBV5-1 to TRBJ2-1; 9 bases map to TRBD2. This CDR3 has 14 amino acids. CDR1 is SGHRS and CDR2 is YFSETQ in the germline V gene. J lost 5 bases, V lost 3 bases, and 3 bases had no gene match. CDR3 loop: CASSWTSENNEQFF. CDR3 nucleotide sequence: TGCGCCAGCAGCTGGACTAGCGAGAACAATGAGCAGTTCTTC.

V usage is TRBV9 and J usage is TRBJ2-1, with 9 bases lining up with TRBD2. Germline V gene data show CDR1 as SGDLS and CDR2 as YYNGEE. The ends lost 4 bases at V and 6 bases at J; junction bases unmatched: 11. This CDR3 is built from 16 residues. The CDR3 reads CASSPWAGGLFNEQFF. The CDR3 coding sequence is TGTGCCAGCAGCCCTTGGGCGGGGGGGCTTTTCAATGAGCAGTTCTTC.

The chain couples TRBV6-5 to TRBJ2-7; the match to TRBD1 covers 7 bases. The CDR3 consists of 15 residues. The V and J ends lost 6 bases and 1 base, in that order; junction bases with no gene match: 9. The germline V gene encodes CDR1 MNHEY and CDR2 SVGAGI. The CDR3 DNA reads TGTGCCAGCAGCCGACAGGGCTCCGCATCCTACGAGCAGTACTTC. This codes for CASSRQGSASYEQYF.

This clone was seen just once. The J gene is TRBJ1-1, the V gene TRBV5-5; D unresolved. V was cut by 0 bases and J by 7 bases, with 10 bases left in between. Germline V CDR1 and CDR2: SGHKS, YYEKEE (reference sequence). The CDR3 totals 13 residues. The CDR3 nucleotides read TGTGCCAGCAGCTTGGACGGCAGGTTTGAAGCTTTCTTT. Residues: CASSLDGRFEAFF.

The chain joins TRBV7-2 to TRBJ1-4, with 8 bases that match TRBD1. Germline assignment: CDR1 SGHTA and CDR2 FQGNSA. V shed 5 bases, J shed 7 bases, and the junction held 3 bases outside the gene matches. This CDR3 is 13 amino acids long. CDR3 region: CASSKDRAEKLFF. CDR3 DNA: TGTGCCAGCAGCAAGGACAGGGCTGAAAAACTGTTTTTT.